One sample yielded the 18 T cell receptor beta chains listed below, sequenced in a study of blood T cell repertoires in COVID-19. Assay: immunoSEQ multiplex PCR; the TCRdb copy retains only in-frame clones and omits some. The sample includes over 200,000 clones, around 75% of them seen just once. Sequencing was done on a sample of peripheral blood. Receptors were obtained from a human donor in a cohort sampled during active COVID-19.

This chain joins TRBV2 and TRBJ2-7, with a weak D call TRBD2 (6 bases). Germline CDR1 SNHLY, CDR2 FYNNEI. The CDR3 contains 13 residues. The CDR3 DNA reads TGTGCGACATCCCGGGACTCCCCCTACGAGCAGTACTTC. The encoded protein is CATSRDSPYEQYF.

V is TRBV7-2 and J is TRBJ2-7; 10 nucleotides line up with TRBD2. The trim removed 5 bases at V and 3 bases at J, leaving 13 bases unmatched. This CDR3 spans 17 amino acids. Looked up from germline, CDR1 is SGHTA and CDR2 is FQGNSA. CDR3 residues: CASSPKASGSGHYEQYF. In nucleotides, the CDR3 is TGTGCCAGCAGCCCCAAGGCTAGCGGGAGTGGGCACTACGAGCAGTACTTC.

V usage is TRBV29-1 and J usage is TRBJ1-1; tentative D call: TRBD1 (6 bases). Per the germline V gene, CDR1 is SQVTM and CDR2 is ANQGSEA. The ends were cut back, 3 bases at V and 5 bases at J, with 10 bases in the middle. The CDR3 runs 12 residues. CDR3 region: CSVDRGRTEAFF. Here the CDR3 DNA reads TGCAGCGTTGATAGGGGGAGAACTGAAGCTTTCTTT.

This rearrangement joins TRBV3-1 (or the pseudogene TRBV3-2) to TRBJ2-6, with 11 bases that match TRBD2. Looked up from germline, CDR1 is LGHDT and CDR2 is YNNKEL (reference sequence). With V trimmed by 2 bases and J by 0 bases, 6 bases remained unmatched. This CDR3 contains 19 residues. The CDR3 bases are TGTGCCAGCAGCCAATTGACTAGCGGGACCCTCTCTGGGGCCAACGTCCTGACTTTC. This codes for CASSQLTSGTLSGANVLTF.

The chain is built from TRBV5-1 and TRBJ2-3, with TRBD2 matching 7 bases. The CDR3 spans 16 residues. Per the germline V gene, CDR1 is SGHRS and CDR2 is YFSETQ. The J segment lost 5 bases and the V segment lost 0 bases, leaving 9 bases of the junction unmatched. CDR3 in DNA: TGCGCCAGCAGCTTGGAAGGGGCGGGAGTAATAGATACGCAGTATTTT. Protein: CASSLEGAGVIDTQYF. The full variable domain, with the rest looked up from reference TRBV5-1 and TRBJ2-3, is KAGVTQTPRYLIKTRGQQVTLSCSPISGHRSVSWYQQTPGQGLQFLFEYFSETQRNKGNFPGRFSGRQFSNSRSEMNVSTLELGDSALYLCASSLEGAGVIDTQYFGPGTRLTVL.

Note on this clone: The same CDR3 also results from other DNA sequences found in this sample. V and J are TRBV20-1 and TRBJ1-2, with unresolved D. V gave up 0 bases and J gave up 7 bases, with 6 bases separating them. The CDR3 spans 11 residues. Germline loops: CDR1 DFQATT, CDR2 SNEGSKA (reference sequence). For the CDR3, the DNA is TGCAGTGCTAGAGATGGAGGTGGCTACACCTTC. Translation gives CSARDGGGYTF.

This clone was seen just once. This chain connects TRBV6-2 or TRBV6-3 to TRBJ1-5; D is possibly TRBD1 (5 bases). Germline CDR1 MNHEY, CDR2 SVGEGT. The CDR3 has 15 residues. V lost 0 bases and J lost 4, with 10 bases in between. The CDR3 DNA reads as TGTGCCAGCAGTTACTCGGGGCGGTGGAATCAGCCCCAGCATTTT. It codes for CASSYSGRWNQPQHF.

The chain uses TRBV7-3 and TRBJ2-1; 9 bases are shared with TRBD2. V was pared by 0 bases and J by 6 bases, with 18 bases of the junction left unmatched. The CDR3 is made up of 20 amino acids. From germline, CDR1 is SGHTA and CDR2 FQGTGA. CDR3 loop: CASSLTLSSGSDLKRNEQFF. CDR3 bases: TGTGCCAGCAGCTTAACGTTAAGTAGCGGGAGTGATTTAAAGCGCAATGAGCAGTTCTTC. The variable domain in full, completed from reference TRBV7-3 and TRBJ2-1, reads GAGVSQTPSNKVTEKGKYVELRCDPISGHTALYWYRQSLGQGPEFLIYFQGTGAADDSGLPNDRFFAVRPEGSVSTLKIQRTERGDSAVYLCASSLTLSSGSDLKRNEQFFGPGTRLTVL.

CDR3 amino acids: CASSHLREQYF. For the CDR3, the DNA is TGTGCCAGCAGTCACCTGAGGGAGCAGTACTTC. This chain uses TRBV28 with TRBJ2-7, with D uncertain. Trimming pared 5 bases from V and 7 bases from J, leaving 9 bases between. This CDR3 is built from 11 residues. Germline loops: CDR1 MDHEN, CDR2 SYDVKM.

The V call is TRBV28, the J call TRBJ2-3, with D tentatively TRBD2 (6 bases). With 8 bases removed from V and 5 bases from J, the gap between germline ends came to 14 bases. Germline CDR1 reads MDHEN; CDR2 reads SYDVKM. The CDR3 contains 13 residues. The CDR3 DNA reads TGTGCCAGCCGCGGGATGGATATAGATACGCAGTATTTT. This encodes CASRGMDIDTQYF.

The CDR3 loop is CASSYSRTFSYEQYF. The CDR3, as DNA: TGTGCCAGCAGTTACTCGAGGACATTTTCCTACGAGCAGTACTTC. This chain uses TRBV6-5 with TRBJ2-7; weak D call: TRBD1 (5 bases). In germline, CDR1 is MNHEY, CDR2 SVGAGI. The V end lost 0 bases, the J end lost 1 base, and 10 bases lay between the germline ends. This CDR3 spans 15 amino acids.

The V gene is TRBV7-9, the J gene TRBJ2-7, with 8 bases aligning to TRBD1. This CDR3 comprises 15 residues. CDR1 SEHNR and CDR2 FQNEAQ come from the germline V gene (reference sequence). The V segment lost 1 base and the J segment 4 bases; nucleotides outside the gene matches: 6. CDR3 sequence: CASSLGGRGQYEQYF. CDR3 nucleotides: TGTGCCAGCAGCTTAGGTGGCAGGGGGCAATACGAGCAGTACTTC.

This chain joins TRBV7-2 and TRBJ1-6; TRBD1 matches 10 bases. The CDR3 extends over 14 amino acids. Unmatched junction bases numbered 0, after V lost 1 base and J lost 9 bases. The germline CDR1 and CDR2 sequences are SGHTA and FQGNSA. The CDR3 sequence is CASSLGDRGSPLHF. CDR3 bases: TGTGCCAGCAGCTTAGGGGACAGGGGTTCACCCCTCCACTTT.

CDR3 region: CSVIRGTGGNEQYF. The CDR3 region has the DNA TGCAGCGTGATTAGGGGGACAGGGGGGAACGAGCAGTACTTC. The chain joins TRBV29-1 to TRBJ2-7, with 11 bases identical to TRBD1. The CDR3 is 14 residues long. Germline CDR1 and CDR2: SQVTM and ANQGSEA. V dropped 6 bases and J dropped 5; count of bases not matched to a gene: 9.

The table lists this clone with a few counts. The V and J genes are TRBV29-1 and TRBJ2-7; 11 bases match TRBD1. Germline V gives CDR1 SQVTM, CDR2 ANQGSEA. The CDR3 has 13 residues. The J segment lost 6 bases and the V segment lost 4 bases, leaving 5 bases of the junction unmatched. This chain's CDR3 is CSVVGQGAAEQYF. The CDR3 nucleotides are TGCAGCGTTGTAGGACAGGGGGCGGCCGAGCAGTACTTC.

CDR3 protein: CASSLRQGTEAFF. The CDR3 nucleotides are TGTGCCAGCAGCTTAAGGCAGGGCACTGAAGCTTTCTTT. This sequence joins TRBV7-8 and TRBJ1-1; maybe TRBD1 (5 bases). The CDR3 has 13 amino acids. Trimming took off 2 bases at V and 4 bases at J, with 8 bases between the two ends. The germline CDR1 and CDR2 sequences are SGHVS and FQNEAQ.

The V and J genes are TRBV5-8 and TRBJ1-2; the D is unclear. This CDR3 contains 16 residues. The V gene lost 0 bases and the J gene lost 4 bases, with 16 bases spanning the gap. Germline CDR1 is SGHTS and CDR2 is YDEGEE. CDR3 in amino acids: CASSLEGSRDGYGYTF. For the CDR3, the DNA is TGTGCCAGCAGCTTGGAAGGGAGCAGAGACGGCTATGGCTACACCTTC.

This sequence joins TRBV7-9 and TRBJ2-1; 9 bases match TRBD2. The CDR3 length is 15 residues. After removal of 3 bases from V and 9 bases from J, the junction contained 9 bases not matched to a gene. Germline CDR1 is SEHNR and CDR2 is FQNEAQ (reference sequence). The CDR3 DNA reads as TGTGCCAGCAGCTTGGGGACTAGCAACGGCGGTGAGCAGTTCTTC. It translates to CASSLGTSNGGEQFF. Based on the CDR3 plus reference TRBV7-9 and TRBJ2-1, the full variable domain is DTGVSQNPRHKITKRGQNVTFRCDPISEHNRLYWYRQTLGQGPEFLTYFQNEAQLEKSRLLSDRFSAERPKGSFSTLEIQRTEQGDSAMYLCASSLGTSNGGEQFFGPGTRLTVL.